Sequencing of this T cell receptor (beta chain) was carried out in a study of blood T cell repertoires in COVID-19. At the level of the study: Specimens from acute and convalescent COVID-19 originated in the United States, Italy and Spain. Sources were T cells, B-cell-depleted T cells, or PBMCs; the material itself was cDNA or gDNA.

Germline V CDR1 and CDR2: SGHRS, YFSETQ. The CDR3 runs 12 residues. Trimming shortened V by 2 bases and J by 7 bases, and 7 bases separated the two germline ends. Original handling: Amplification of reference gene primers was used by the study to estimate nucleated cell counts. Data came from immunoSEQ multiplex PCR; TCRdb stores just in-frame clones and leaves some out. The DNA gave D and trimming, while V, J and clone size come from that table. Here the sample spans over 150,000 clones, about 88% being singletons. While infection was still active, Seattle patients were enrolled and then followed longitudinally.

The sample was peripheral blood. This receptor was identified in a woman aged 55-70 years with COVID-19, enrolled during active disease. The chain has TRBV5-1 and TRBJ1-5, with unresolved D. CDR3 DNA: TGCGCCAGCAGCTTCGAGGGCCAGCCCCAGCATTTT. This sequence encodes CASSFEGQPQHF.